This passage covers 16 T cell receptor beta chains from one sample sequenced in a study of blood T cell repertoires in COVID-19. The protocol was immunoSEQ multiplex PCR, while the TCRdb copy is restricted to in-frame clones and leaves out a portion. The sample contains fewer than 45,000 clones, around nine tenths of which appear only once. The sequenced sample was peripheral blood. The receptors come from a man aged 60 to 75 with active or convalescent COVID-19.

The chain employs TRBV7-2 and TRBJ2-7, with D tentatively TRBD1 (6 bases). V lost 2 bases, J lost 2 bases, and 16 bases lay in between. The germline CDR1 and CDR2 sequences are SGHTA and FQGNSA. CDR3 size: 16 residues. The CDR3 sequence is CASSLMGTGNTYEQYF. The CDR3 nucleotides read TGTGCCAGCAGCTTAATGGGTACAGGGAATACCTACGAGCAGTACTTC.

This chain connects TRBV7-8 to TRBJ1-1; tentatively, D is TRBD1 (6 bases). Germline CDR1 reads SGHVS; CDR2 reads FQNEAQ. V was shortened by 5 bases and J by 2 bases, with 15 bases between the two germline ends. The CDR3 runs to 15 residues. CDR3 sequence (DNA): TGTGCCAGCAGCACACAGGGTTCCCTAAACACTGAAGCTTTCTTT. Protein product: CASSTQGSLNTEAFF.

This rearrangement joins TRBV10-2 to TRBJ2-1; D call uncertain. Germline-derived CDR1 and CDR2 are WSHSY and SAAADI. The CDR3 totals 13 residues. The germline V and J ends were trimmed by 3 bases and 7 bases, with 10 bases remaining between them. The CDR3 region has the DNA TGCGCCAGCAGTGATACGGGTTATAATGAGCAGTTCTTC. This translates into CASSDTGYNEQFF.

J is TRBJ2-3 and V is TRBV12-5; D is unresolved. The germline V and J ends were trimmed by 6 bases and 0 bases, with 7 bases remaining between them. CDR1 and CDR2 from the germline V gene are LGHNT and FRNRAP. The CDR3 has 13 residues. CDR3 loop: CASGSSSTDTQYF. The DNA of the CDR3 is TGTGCTAGTGGGTCGTCTAGCACAGATACGCAGTATTTT.

CDR3 sequence reads: CASSPPRGTQYF. The CDR3 coding sequence is TGTGCCAGCAGCCCCCCCAGGGGGACCCAGTACTTC. V gene TRBV9 combines with J gene TRBJ2-5, with D possibly TRBD1 on 6 matching bases. V was cut by 4 bases and J by 7 bases, with 11 bases left in between. Germline V gene lookup returns CDR1 SGDLS and CDR2 YYNGEE. This CDR3 spans 12 amino acids.

This rearrangement joins TRBV5-1 to TRBJ2-7; TRBD2 matches at 8 bases. The CDR3 runs 15 residues. The V segment lost 0 bases and the J segment 0 bases; nucleotides outside the gene matches: 2. The V gene's germline CDR1 is SGHRS and CDR2 YFSETQ. This CDR3 reads CASSLGRGASYEQYF. The CDR3 region has the DNA TGCGCCAGCAGCTTGGGGCGGGGGGCCTCCTACGAGCAGTACTTC.

The chain links TRBV28 to TRBJ2-1, with D perhaps TRBD2 (5 bases). V lost 4 bases, J lost 4 bases, and 8 bases lay in between. The CDR3 is made up of 13 amino acids. From germline, CDR1 is MDHEN and CDR2 SYDVKM. CDR3 bases: TGTGCCAGCAGTTATCGGGATTACAATGAGCAGTTCTTC. Its protein product is CASSYRDYNEQFF.

The chain has TRBV3-1 (or the pseudogene TRBV3-2) and TRBJ2-1, with 9 nucleotides matching TRBD2. CDR3 length: 17 residues. After removal of 1 base from V and 5 bases from J, the junction contained 9 bases not matched to a gene. Germline CDR1 and CDR2: LGHDT and YNNKEL (reference sequence). The CDR3 reads CASSQGHTGLADNEQFF. The DNA of the CDR3 is TGTGCCAGCAGCCAAGGTCATACGGGACTAGCCGACAATGAGCAGTTCTTC.

The rearrangement links TRBV30 to TRBJ1-1; D is possibly TRBD1 (5 bases). Trimming stripped 4 bases from V and 11 bases from J, with 11 bases between. CDR3 size: 10 residues. CDR1 is GTSNPN and CDR2 is SVGIG in the germline V gene (reference sequence). CDR3 nucleotide sequence: TGTGCCTGGAAGGGGCCCGGGGCTTTCTTT. The encoded protein is CAWKGPGAFF.

The V and J genes are TRBV18 and TRBJ1-3; TRBD1 agrees at 9 bases. CDR1 is KGHSH and CDR2 is LQKENI in the germline V gene. Trimming removed 3 bases from V and 5 bases from J; junction bases left unmatched: 5. The CDR3 is made up of 15 amino acids. CDR3 in amino acids: CASSPRTGDRNTIYF. The CDR3 DNA is TGTGCCAGCTCACCGAGGACAGGGGACAGAAACACCATATATTTT.

CDR3 loop: CASSPLGGRDQFF. CDR3 bases: TGTGCCAGCAGCCCACTAGGGGGCCGAGACCAGTTCTTC. The chain uses TRBV3-1 (or the pseudogene TRBV3-2) and TRBJ2-1, with 7 bases lining up with TRBD1. This CDR3 has 13 amino acids. J was trimmed by 13 bases and V by 4 bases; bases with no gene match: 10. The germline gives CDR1 LGHDT, CDR2 YNNKEL (reference sequence).

The rearrangement links TRBV29-1 to TRBJ1-4; the match to TRBD1 covers 7 bases. V was clipped by 7 bases and J by 0 bases; unmatched bases: 17. This CDR3 region has 18 residues. The germline gives CDR1 SQVTM, CDR2 ANQGSEA. The CDR3 reads CSGNRDSDRKTTNEKLFF. In nucleotides, the CDR3 is TGCAGCGGGAACCGGGACAGCGATAGAAAAACAACTAATGAAAAACTGTTTTTT.

This chain connects TRBV5-1 to TRBJ2-3, with TRBD2 matching 7 bases. This CDR3 has 15 amino acids. The ends lost 5 bases at V and 3 bases at J; junction bases unmatched: 9. Looked up from germline, CDR1 is SGHRS and CDR2 is YFSETQ. DNA of the CDR3: TGCGCCAGCAGTAGGGAGGGGAGGGCGACAGATACGCAGTATTTT. This encodes CASSREGRATDTQYF.

Worth noting for this clone: This same CDR3 is encoded by further DNA sequences in the sample. This chain uses TRBV5-1 with TRBJ2-1, with 11 bases lining up with TRBD2. The CDR3 extends over 16 amino acids. V lost 1 base, J lost 0 bases, and 0 bases stayed unmatched. The germline gives CDR1 SGHRS, CDR2 YFSETQ. The CDR3 bases are TGCGCCAGCAGCTTGACTAGCGGGAGCTCCTACAATGAGCAGTTCTTC. Encoded protein: CASSLTSGSSYNEQFF. Full variable domain (rest looked up from reference TRBV5-1 and TRBJ2-1): KAGVTQTPRYLIKTRGQQVTLSCSPISGHRSVSWYQQTPGQGLQFLFEYFSETQRNKGNFPGRFSGRQFSNSRSEMNVSTLELGDSALYLCASSLTSGSSYNEQFFGPGTRLTVL.

V usage is TRBV5-4 and J usage is TRBJ2-7, with TRBD2 matching 11 bases. V shed 2 bases, J shed 2 bases, and the junction held 3 bases outside the gene matches. The germline V gene has CDR1 SGHNT and CDR2 YYREEE (reference sequence). The CDR3 length is 15 residues. CDR3 coding DNA: TGTGCCAGCAGCTTCTATAGCGGGGGGGCCTACGAGCAGTACTTC. Amino acid sequence: CASSFYSGGAYEQYF.

CDR3 coding DNA: TGTGCCAGCAGCTCTAGCGGAGGCAACATTCAGTACTTC. The encoded protein is CASSSSGGNIQYF. The V and J genes are TRBV11-3 and TRBJ2-4, with 7 bases that match TRBD2. V gave up 4 bases and J gave up 7 bases; unmatched junction bases: 4. The CDR3 consists of 13 residues. The germline V gene has CDR1 SGHNT and CDR2 YENEEA.